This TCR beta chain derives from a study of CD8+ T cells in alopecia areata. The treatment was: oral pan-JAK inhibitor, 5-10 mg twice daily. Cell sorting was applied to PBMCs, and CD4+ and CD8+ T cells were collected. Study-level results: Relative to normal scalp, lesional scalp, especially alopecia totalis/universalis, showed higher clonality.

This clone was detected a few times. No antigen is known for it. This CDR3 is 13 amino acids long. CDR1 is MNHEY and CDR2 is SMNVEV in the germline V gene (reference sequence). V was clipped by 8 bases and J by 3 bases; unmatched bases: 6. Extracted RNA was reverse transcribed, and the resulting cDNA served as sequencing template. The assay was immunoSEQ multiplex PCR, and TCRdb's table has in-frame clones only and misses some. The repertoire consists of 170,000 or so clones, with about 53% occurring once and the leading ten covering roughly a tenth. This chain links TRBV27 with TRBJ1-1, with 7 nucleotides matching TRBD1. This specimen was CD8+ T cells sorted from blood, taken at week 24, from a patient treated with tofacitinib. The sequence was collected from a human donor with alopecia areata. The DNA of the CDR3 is TGTGCCAGCGGGGAGACAGGGTACACTGAAGCTTTCTTT. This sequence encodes CASGETGYTEAFF.